The TCR beta chain under discussion was sequenced for a study of cytomegalovirus exposure and HLA in healthy donors. General observations from the study: Later analysis showed TCR association rates varying by HLA locus, highest for DRB1 and lowest for HLA-C.

Concerning this clone itself: Its antigen is undetermined.

Trimming removed 2 bases from V and 8 bases from J, with 18 bases in between. The CDR3 runs 14 residues. The germline gives CDR1 GTSNPN, CDR2 SVGIG (reference sequence). Donors counted as nominally healthy when sampled, yet unrecorded immune exposures were likely. The PCR ran on 60 Vbeta and 13 Jbeta primers. TCRdb's table, derived via immunoSEQ multiplex PCR, lists solely in-frame clones and lacks some. The sample consists of under 55,000 clones, approximately 70% of them appearing once. The sequence came from a man aged 18 to 29 in good health and CMV-seronegative. The sample consisted of PBMCs. This sequence joins TRBV30 and TRBJ1-2; tentatively, D is TRBD1 (6 bases). The CDR3 protein is CAWSRQAPSHGYTF. The CDR3 nucleotides are TGTGCCTGGAGTCGACAGGCCCCAAGCCACGGCTACACCTTC.